These 13 T cell receptor beta chains came from one sample sequenced in a study of T-cell memory formation after mild COVID-19 (dated by TCRdb to the early 2020s). Receptor libraries were prepared by 5' RACE. TCRdb names Illumina NovaSeq 6000 as the instrument used. The public reads were reprocessed in TCRdb via fastp at Q25 and MiXCR, keeping in-frame beta chains. Rows are unified per CDR3 protein, each entry keeping the most common DNA and genes. In this sample the table shows more than 400,000 distinct CDR3 sequences, about 18% of which occur a single time. Approximately 13% of the sample rests with the top ten. The sample was PBMCs or a T cell subset sorted from them (not recorded which). These receptors were obtained from an adult woman who had mild COVID-19 (a few samples of this study predate the infection). The sample titles of this study are shuffled in the database, so cell type and time point are left out; the donor was told from shared clones.

The rearrangement links TRBV7-2 to TRBJ2-2, with a tentative D call TRBD2 (7 bases). Per germline, CDR1 SGHTA and CDR2 FQGNSA. The V end lost 11 bases, the J end lost 7 bases, and 23 bases lay between the germline ends. The CDR3 spans 15 residues. The CDR3 coding sequence is TGTGCCTCCCTCCCCGGCGGGGGCGTTATCGGGGAGCTGTTTTTT. It encodes CASLPGGGVIGELFF. The full variable domain, its missing parts supplied by reference TRBV7-2 and TRBJ2-2, is GAGVSQSPSNKVTEKGKDVELRCDPISGHTALYWYRQSLGQGLEFLIYFQGNSAPDKSGLPSDRFSAERTGGSVSTLTIQRTQQEDSAVYLCASLPGGGVIGELFFGEGSRLTVL.

This clonotype occurred many times. In DNA, the CDR3 is TGTGCCAGCAGCTTTGACCCCCCTCCGAGAGGAGAGCAGTTCTTC. Its translation is CASSFDPPPRGEQFF. The chain recombines TRBV7-2 with TRBJ2-1; D gene unclear. Trimming took off 3 bases at V and 10 bases at J, with 19 bases between the two ends. The CDR3 contains 15 residues. CDR1 and CDR2 from the germline V gene are SGHTA and FQGNSA.

This clonotype was detected a few times. The chain has TRBV19 and TRBJ2-2; D might be TRBD1 (5 bases). CDR3 length equals 17 residues. Trimming pared 2 bases from V and 1 base from J, leaving 14 bases between. Germline V gene lookup returns CDR1 LNHDA and CDR2 SQIVND (reference sequence). In DNA form, the CDR3 reads TGTGCCAGTAGTATAAGATACAGGCGATTGAACACCGGGGAGCTGTTTTTT. It is translated as CASSIRYRRLNTGELFF.

This clonotype was observed a handful of times. This chain links TRBV5-4 with TRBJ2-1; D remains unclear. Germline values: CDR1 SGHNT, CDR2 YYREEE (reference sequence). The CDR3 runs 13 residues. The germline V and J ends were trimmed by 0 bases and 10 bases, with 11 bases remaining between them. CDR3: CASSLAGLGEQFF. CDR3 bases: TGTGCCAGCAGCTTGGCCGGGCTGGGGGAGCAGTTCTTC.

The chain is built from TRBV3-1 and TRBJ2-5; D ambiguous. Germline V gene sequence: CDR1 LGHDT, CDR2 YNNKEL (reference sequence). Trimming removed 0 bases at V and 5 bases at J, with 13 bases between. This CDR3 has 15 residues. CDR3 region: CASSQERTRSETQYF. CDR3 nucleotide sequence: TGTGCCAGCAGCCAAGAGAGGACCAGGTCGGAGACCCAGTACTTC.

The sample holds a few counts of this clonotype. Here the CDR3 reads CSARDRGYGYTF. In DNA form, the CDR3 reads TGCAGTGCTAGGGACAGAGGTTATGGCTACACCTTC. This chain links TRBV20-1 with TRBJ1-2; possibly TRBD1 for D (6 bases). V was pared by 3 bases and J by 5 bases, with 10 bases between. The CDR3 is 12 residues long. From germline, CDR1 is DFQATT and CDR2 SNEGSKA (reference sequence).

This chain joins TRBV5-1 and TRBJ1-1; D not resolved. This CDR3 has 13 amino acids. CDR1 is SGHRS and CDR2 is YFSETQ in the germline V gene. Trimming left V 3 bases short and J 4 bases short, with 10 bases between. CDR3 DNA: TGCGCCAGCAGCTGGGATGGGGTCACTGAAGCTTTCTTT. Encoded protein: CASSWDGVTEAFF.

This clonotype was counted at least ten times. The chain recombines TRBV12-3 or TRBV12-4 with TRBJ2-7; TRBD1 aligns across 8 bases. The CDR3 sequence is 13 residues long. The V segment lost 5 bases and the J segment 3 bases; nucleotides outside the gene matches: 3. For the CDR3, the DNA is TGTGCCAGCAGTCATGGACAGGGCTACGAGCAGTACTTC. It yields the protein CASSHGQGYEQYF.

In its sample, this clonotype was seen a few times. This sequence joins TRBV6-5 and TRBJ2-2; D not resolved. The CDR3 sequence is 13 residues long. V was trimmed by 5 bases and J by 3 bases, leaving 7 bases between them. Looked up from germline, CDR1 is MNHEY and CDR2 is SVGAGI. The CDR3 DNA is TGTGCCAGCAGTCCACAGTACACCGGGGAGCTGTTTTTT. It specifies CASSPQYTGELFF.

This clonotype was seen more than once but under ten times. This chain uses TRBV19 with TRBJ2-7; 7 bases align to TRBD1. The CDR3 extends over 14 amino acids. Germline V gives CDR1 LNHDA, CDR2 SQIVND (reference sequence). Trimming took 4 bases from V and 5 from J; bases not matched to a gene: 8. DNA of the CDR3: TGTGCCAGTAGTACCCCATTGGACAGGAACGAGCAGTACTTC. Its protein is CASSTPLDRNEQYF.

In this sample, this clonotype turned up a few times. The rearrangement uses TRBV10-3 and TRBJ2-2, with D uncertain. This CDR3 is built from 13 residues. V was shortened by 3 bases and J by 3 bases, with 5 bases between the two germline ends. Germline loops: CDR1 ENHRY, CDR2 SYGVKD. DNA of the CDR3: TGTGCCATCAGTGAAACACACACCGGGGAGCTGTTTTTT. This sequence encodes CAISETHTGELFF.

V is TRBV5-5 and J is TRBJ1-1; TRBD1 aligns across 9 bases. The germline CDR1 and CDR2 sequences are SGHKS and YYEKEE (reference sequence). This CDR3 has 13 residues. With 8 bases clipped from V and 6 bases from J, the junction kept 8 bases outside the gene matches. The chain's CDR3 is CASRQGGRAEAFF. In nucleotides, the CDR3 is TGTGCCAGTAGACAGGGGGGAAGAGCTGAAGCTTTCTTT.

V and J are TRBV11-2 and TRBJ2-5; a weak D match, TRBD2 (6 bases). The V and J ends lost 4 bases and 1 base respectively, with 10 bases between them. Germline CDR1 reads SGHAT; CDR2 reads FQNNGV. The CDR3 loop spans 14 amino acids. The CDR3, as DNA: TGTGCCAGCAGCTCGGGACTGAGCCAAGAGACCCAGTACTTC. This translates into CASSSGLSQETQYF.